The rows below give T cell receptor beta chains drawn from one sample of a study of T cell changes during pregnancy in multiple sclerosis. Libraries were prepared by immunoSEQ multiplex PCR; TCRdb keeps only in-frame clonotypes and omits some of them. In the table there are 95,000 to 100,000 clones, 91% of which are singletons. The specimen comprised peripheral blood, sampled in the second trimester of pregnancy. These receptors were obtained from a female donor with multiple sclerosis, enrolled in a pregnancy study. CDR3s include the opening cysteine and the closing phenylalanine or tryptophan. The D gene is left open where the match is weak. Only part of the rows carry a size: once, few, many, or a class if the clone is expanded.

j_gene | len | v_gene | abundance | d_gene | CDR3aa | CDR3nt
TRBJ2-7 | 14 | TRBV7-9 | . | . | CASSSGQRAYEQYF | TGTGCCAGCAGCTCTGGACAGCGCGCCTACGAGCAGTACTTC
TRBJ2-1 | 15 | TRBV9 | few | TRBD2 | CASSFGLAGGNEQFF | TGTGCCAGCAGCTTTGGACTAGCGGGAGGTAATGAGCAGTTCTTC
TRBJ2-3 | 16 | TRBV5-5 | . | TRBD2 | CASTSFSSGMADTQYF | TGTGCCAGCACCTCCTTCTCTAGCGGGATGGCAGATACGCAGTATTTT
TRBJ1-2 | 13 | TRBV2 | . | TRBD1 | CASREGQDYGYTF | TGTGCCAGCAGAGAGGGACAGGACTATGGCTACACCTTC
TRBJ2-5 | 15 | TRBV7-2 | . | . | CASSLNSHSQETQYF | TGTGCCAGCAGCTTAAACAGTCATAGTCAAGAGACCCAGTACTTC
TRBJ2-7 | 14 | TRBV28 | . | TRBD2 | CASSTPGGPYEQYF | TGTGCCAGCAGTACCCCGGGGGGGCCCTACGAGCAGTACTTC
TRBJ2-7 | 15 | TRBV7-3 | . | . | CASSLGPGFPYEQYF | TGTGCCAGCAGCTTAGGGCCAGGGTTTCCCTACGAGCAGTACTTC
TRBJ2-7 | 15 | TRBV6-1 | once | TRBD1 | CASSTRQGAYYEQYF | TGTGCCAGCAGTACACGACAGGGGGCTTACTACGAGCAGTACTTC
TRBJ2-7 | 18 | TRBV4-2 | . | . | CASSQDQRFPRSNHEQYF | TGTGCCAGCAGCCAAGATCAGAGGTTTCCGAGGAGTAACCACGAGCAGTACTTC
TRBJ2-1 | 15 | TRBV19 | . | . | CASSIVSQGGGEQFF | TGTGCCAGTAGTATAGTGTCGCAGGGAGGCGGTGAGCAGTTCTTC
TRBJ2-7 | 13 | TRBV15 | . | . | CATSRVRSGEQYF | TGTGCCACCAGCAGGGTTAGATCGGGTGAGCAGTACTTC
TRBJ2-1 | 17 | TRBV15 | . | TRBD1 | CATSRAADRGFNNEQFF | TGTGCCACCAGCAGAGCCGCGGACAGGGGATTTAACAATGAGCAGTTCTTC
TRBJ2-7 | 14 | TRBV10-3 | . | TRBD1 | CAISEPGQIYEQYF | TGTGCCATCAGTGAGCCGGGACAGATCTACGAGCAGTACTTC
TRBJ1-4 | 16 | TRBV4-3 | . | TRBD1 | CASSQESGTGYEKLFF | TGCGCCAGCAGCCAAGAGTCCGGGACAGGGTATGAAAAACTGTTTTTT
TRBJ1-1 | 14 | TRBV25-1 | . | . | CASRAAGGGTEAFF | TGTGCCAGCAGAGCGGCCGGGGGGGGCACTGAAGCTTTCTTT
TRBJ2-3 | 14 | TRBV10-3 | . | . | CAISQAINTDTQYF | TGTGCCATCAGCCAGGCCATCAACACAGATACGCAGTATTTT
TRBJ1-1 | 14 | TRBV4-1 | . | . | CASSQYEANTEAFF | TGCGCCAGCAGCCAATATGAAGCAAACACTGAAGCTTTCTTT
TRBJ2-7 | 16 | TRBV9 | . | TRBD1 | CASSVGTGAISYEQYF | TGTGCCAGCAGCGTAGGGACAGGGGCCATCTCCTACGAGCAGTACTTC
TRBJ2-5 | 12 | TRBV28 | . | . | CASSLLQETQYF | TGTGCCAGCAGTTTACTCCAAGAGACCCAGTACTTC
TRBJ1-2 | 14 | TRBV14 | . | . | CASSPNLMNYGYTF | TGTGCCAGCAGCCCTAATCTAATGAACTATGGCTACACCTTC
TRBJ1-1 | 12 | TRBV5-4 | . | . | CASSFQVSEAFF | TGTGCCAGCAGCTTCCAGGTGTCTGAAGCTTTCTTT
TRBJ2-7 | 13 | TRBV6-1 | . | TRBD1 | CASSVEGGDEQYF | TGTGCCAGCAGTGTAGAAGGGGGCGACGAGCAGTACTTC
TRBJ2-1 | 13 | TRBV15 | . | . | CATSRGPLSEQFF | TGTGCCACCAGCAGAGGGCCGCTCAGTGAGCAGTTCTTC
TRBJ1-2 | 16 | TRBV27 | . | . | CASSPSPESANYGYTF | TGTGCCAGCAGTCCGTCCCCGGAGTCGGCTAACTATGGCTACACCTTC
TRBJ2-5 | 12 | TRBV11-2 | . | . | CASSLYSETQYF | TGTGCCAGCAGCTTGTATTCAGAGACCCAGTACTTC
TRBJ2-7 | 15 | TRBV7-2 | . | TRBD1 | CASSLEGTGVYEQYF | TGTGCCAGCAGCTTAGAGGGGACAGGGGTCTACGAGCAGTACTTC
TRBJ2-1 | 17 | TRBV7-9 | . | . | CASSFVPGTPKYNEQFF | TGTGCCAGCAGCTTTGTGCCCGGGACTCCAAAATACAATGAGCAGTTCTTC
TRBJ2-3 | 15 | TRBV28 | . | TRBD1 | CASSPGQVGTDTQYF | TGTGCCAGCAGTCCCGGACAGGTCGGGACAGATACGCAGTATTTT
TRBJ2-7 | 15 | TRBV5-6 | . | TRBD1 | CASSWGTGPIGEQYF | TGTGCCAGCAGCTGGGGGACAGGGCCAATTGGCGAGCAGTACTTC
TRBJ2-7 | 15 | TRBV10-3 | . | . | CAISDPAGQTNEQYF | TGTGCCATCAGTGATCCCGCGGGACAGACAAACGAGCAGTACTTC
TRBJ2-1 | 17 | TRBV5-4 | . | TRBD2 | CASRAGTSGYANNEQFF | TGTGCCAGCAGGGCCGGGACTAGCGGGTACGCAAACAATGAGCAGTTCTTC
TRBJ2-7 | 18 | TRBV28 | . | TRBD2 | CASSLGWTSGSDVLEQYF | TGTGCCAGCAGTTTAGGGTGGACTAGCGGGAGCGATGTACTGGAGCAGTACTTC
TRBJ2-7 | 17 | TRBV7-2 | . | . | CASSSNLTVTSSYEQYF | TGTGCCAGCAGCTCAAACCTGACAGTGACGAGCTCCTACGAGCAGTACTTC
TRBJ2-7 | 15 | TRBV30 | . | TRBD1 | CAWSVATGDLYEQYF | TGTGCCTGGAGTGTTGCGACAGGGGACCTCTACGAGCAGTACTTC
TRBJ1-1 | 14 | TRBV7-3 | . | . | CASSLTGGGTEAFF | TGTGCCAGCAGCTTAACGGGGGGGGGCACTGAAGCTTTCTTT
TRBJ2-5 | 13 | TRBV7-9 | . | . | CASSSSTATTQYF | TGTGCCAGCAGCTCCTCGACAGCTACCACCCAGTACTTC
TRBJ2-1 | 18 | TRBV23-1 | . | . | CASSQGARSYASYNEQFF | TGCGCCAGCAGTCAGGGCGCCAGGTCCTACGCCTCCTACAATGAGCAGTTCTTC
TRBJ2-5 | 11 | TRBV6-5 | . | . | CASSSVETQYF | TGTGCCAGCAGTTCCGTGGAGACCCAGTACTTC
TRBJ1-2 | 14 | TRBV5-6 | . | . | CASSLGQYPGGYTF | TGTGCCAGCAGCTTGGGACAGTACCCTGGTGGCTACACCTTC
TRBJ1-2 | 14 | TRBV27 | . | TRBD1 | CASSSGQGVYGYTF | TGTGCCAGCAGTTCGGGGCAGGGGGTCTATGGCTACACCTTC
TRBJ2-3 | 18 | TRBV9 | . | TRBD2 | CASSAGLAGERAIDTQYF | TGTGCCAGCAGCGCCGGACTAGCGGGAGAGAGGGCTATAGATACGCAGTATTTT
TRBJ2-7 | 11 | TRBV5-1 | . | . | CASSLTYEQYF | TGCGCCAGCAGCTTGACTTACGAGCAGTACTTC
TRBJ2-5 | 18 | TRBV30 | . | TRBD2 | CAWRVRTSGRAGQETQYF | TGTGCCTGGAGGGTTAGGACTAGCGGGAGGGCCGGGCAAGAGACCCAGTACTTC
TRBJ2-2 | 14 | TRBV28 | . | . | CASSSGQYTGELFF | TGTGCCAGCAGCTCCGGACAGTACACCGGGGAGCTGTTTTTT
TRBJ1-1 | 16 | TRBV28 | . | . | CASSFVLQGRNTEAFF | TGTGCCAGCAGTTTCGTTCTACAGGGTAGGAACACTGAAGCTTTCTTT
TRBJ2-2 | 15 | TRBV27 | . | TRBD1 | CASSPLGQGDGELFF | TGTGCCAGCAGTCCCCTCGGGCAGGGGGACGGGGAGCTGTTTTTT
TRBJ2-7 | 13 | TRBV5-1 | . | TRBD1 | CASSLGGQYEQYF | TGCGCCAGCAGCTTGGGGGGACAGTACGAGCAGTACTTC
TRBJ2-2 | 14 | TRBV5-1 | . | . | CASSLGQNTGELFF | TGCGCCAGCAGCTTGGGTCAGAACACCGGGGAGCTGTTTTTT
TRBJ1-1 | 16 | TRBV14 | . | . | CASSPKTGTLNTEAFF | TGTGCCAGCAGCCCAAAGACCGGGACTTTGAACACTGAAGCTTTCTTT
TRBJ2-7 | 17 | TRBV4-1 | once | . | CASSQDYPGVRSYEQYF | TGCGCCAGCAGCCAAGATTATCCGGGGGTTAGGTCGTACGAGCAGTACTTC
TRBJ2-1 | 14 | TRBV7-3 | . | . | CASSSVHTYNEQFF | TGTGCCAGCAGCTCGGTCCATACCTACAATGAGCAGTTCTTC
TRBJ1-2 | 13 | TRBV28 | . | TRBD1 | CASLSGQGYGYTF | TGTGCCAGCCTTTCGGGACAGGGGTATGGCTACACCTTC
TRBJ1-2 | 13 | TRBV6-5 | . | . | CASSYYGKDGYTF | TGTGCCAGCAGTTACTACGGGAAAGATGGCTACACCTTC
TRBJ2-7 | 17 | TRBV27 | . | TRBD2 | CASSSRLAGGLGYEQYF | TGTGCCAGCAGTTCCCGACTAGCGGGGGGGTTGGGTTACGAGCAGTACTTC
TRBJ2-2 | 15 | TRBV29-1 | . | TRBD1 | CSVENPKGAAGELFF | TGCAGCGTTGAAAATCCTAAGGGGGCGGCCGGGGAGCTGTTTTTT